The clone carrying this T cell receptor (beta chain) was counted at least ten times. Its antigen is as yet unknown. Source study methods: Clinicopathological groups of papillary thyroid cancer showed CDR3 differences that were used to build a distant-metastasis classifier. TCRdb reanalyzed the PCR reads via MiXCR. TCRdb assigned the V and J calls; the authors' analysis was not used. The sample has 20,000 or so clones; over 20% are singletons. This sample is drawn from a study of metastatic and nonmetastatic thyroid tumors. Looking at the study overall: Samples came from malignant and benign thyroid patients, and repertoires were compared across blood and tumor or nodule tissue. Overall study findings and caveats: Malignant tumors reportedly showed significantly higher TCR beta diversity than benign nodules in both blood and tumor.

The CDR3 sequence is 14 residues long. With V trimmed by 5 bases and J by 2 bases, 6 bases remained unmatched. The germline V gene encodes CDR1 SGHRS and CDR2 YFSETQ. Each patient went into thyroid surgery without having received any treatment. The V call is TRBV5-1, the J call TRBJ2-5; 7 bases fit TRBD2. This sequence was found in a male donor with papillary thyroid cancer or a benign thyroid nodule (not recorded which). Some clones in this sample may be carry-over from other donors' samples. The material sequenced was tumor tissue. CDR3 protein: CASRYSSGQETQYF. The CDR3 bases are TGCGCCAGCAGATACTCTAGCGGACAAGAGACCCAGTACTTC. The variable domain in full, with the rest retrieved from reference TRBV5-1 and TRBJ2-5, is KAGVTQTPRYLIKTRGQQVTLSCSPISGHRSVSWYQQTPGQGLQFLFEYFSETQRNKGNFPGRFSGRQFSNSRSEMNVSTLELGDSALYLCASRYSSGQETQYFGPGTRLLVL.